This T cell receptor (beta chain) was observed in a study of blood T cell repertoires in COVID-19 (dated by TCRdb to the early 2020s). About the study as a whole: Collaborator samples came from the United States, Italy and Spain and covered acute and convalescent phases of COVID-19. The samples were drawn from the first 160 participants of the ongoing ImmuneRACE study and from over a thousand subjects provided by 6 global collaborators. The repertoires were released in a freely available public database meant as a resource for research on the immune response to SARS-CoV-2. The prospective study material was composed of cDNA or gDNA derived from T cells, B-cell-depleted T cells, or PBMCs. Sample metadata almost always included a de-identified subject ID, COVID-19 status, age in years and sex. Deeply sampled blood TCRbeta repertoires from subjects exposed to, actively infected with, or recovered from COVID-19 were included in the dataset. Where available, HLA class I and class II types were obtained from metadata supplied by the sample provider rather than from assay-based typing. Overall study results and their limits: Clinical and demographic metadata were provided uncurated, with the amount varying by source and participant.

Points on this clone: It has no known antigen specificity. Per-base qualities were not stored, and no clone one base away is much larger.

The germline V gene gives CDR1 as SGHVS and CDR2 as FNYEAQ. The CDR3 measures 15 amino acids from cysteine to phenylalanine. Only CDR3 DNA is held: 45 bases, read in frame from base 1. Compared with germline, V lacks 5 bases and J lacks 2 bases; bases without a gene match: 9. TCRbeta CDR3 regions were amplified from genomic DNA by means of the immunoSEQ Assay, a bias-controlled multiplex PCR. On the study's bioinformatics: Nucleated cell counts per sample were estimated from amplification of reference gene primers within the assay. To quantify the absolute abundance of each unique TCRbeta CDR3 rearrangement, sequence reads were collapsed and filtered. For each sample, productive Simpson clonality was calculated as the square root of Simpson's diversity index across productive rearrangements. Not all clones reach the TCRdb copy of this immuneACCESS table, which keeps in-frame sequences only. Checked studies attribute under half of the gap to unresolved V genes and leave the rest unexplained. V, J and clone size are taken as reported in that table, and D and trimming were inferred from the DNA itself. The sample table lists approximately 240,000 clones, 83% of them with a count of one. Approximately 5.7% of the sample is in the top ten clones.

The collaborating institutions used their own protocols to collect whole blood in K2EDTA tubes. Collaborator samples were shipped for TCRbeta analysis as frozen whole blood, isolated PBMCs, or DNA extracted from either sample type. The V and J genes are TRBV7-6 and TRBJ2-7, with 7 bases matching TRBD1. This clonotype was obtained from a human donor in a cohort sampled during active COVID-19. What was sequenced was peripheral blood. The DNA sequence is TGTGCCAGCAGCCTCGGGACAGCAAGGGCCTACGAGCAGTACTTC. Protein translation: CASSLGTARAYEQYF.